These 21 T cell receptor beta chains were all obtained from the same sample, sequenced in a study of cytomegalovirus exposure and HLA in healthy donors. Researchers ran the PCR with 60 Vbeta and 13 Jbeta primers. Data came from immunoSEQ multiplex PCR; TCRdb stores just in-frame clones and leaves some out. In the table there are about 170,000 clones, 65% to 75% of which are singletons. Specimen: PBMCs. The receptor set was obtained from a human donor in good health.

The sample holds a few counts of this clone. The chain couples TRBV7-2 to TRBJ1-5; TRBD1 aligns across 7 bases. The germline CDR1 and CDR2 sequences are SGHTA and FQGNSA. Unmatched junction bases numbered 5, after V lost 1 base and J lost 2 bases. The CDR3 runs to 16 residues. As DNA, the CDR3 is TGTGCCAGCAGCTTAGTTCACAGGGGAGGCAATCAGCCCCAGCATTTT. Protein sequence: CASSLVHRGGNQPQHF.

V usage is TRBV13 and J usage is TRBJ2-5, with a weak D call TRBD1 (5 bases). The J call may be incorrect, as the DNA end agrees better with TRBJ2-7. Germline V gene lookup returns CDR1 PRHDT and CDR2 FYEKMQ (reference sequence). CDR3 length: 14 amino acids. The chain's CDR3 is CASSLFDSSYEQYF. CDR3 bases: TGTGCCAGCAGCTTATTCGACAGTTCCTACGAGCAGTACTTC.

The V call is TRBV30, the J call TRBJ1-5; D not resolved. V lost 2 bases and J lost 1, with 15 bases in between. The germline V gene encodes CDR1 GTSNPN and CDR2 SVGIG (reference sequence). This CDR3 spans 16 amino acids. CDR3 protein: CAWSPPGSLSNQPQHF. The CDR3 DNA reads as TGTGCCTGGAGTCCTCCGGGAAGTCTGAGCAATCAGCCCCAGCATTTT.

The rearrangement links TRBV7-8 to TRBJ2-5; 9 nucleotides match TRBD2. The V and J ends lost 5 bases and 1 base, in that order; junction bases with no gene match: 8. Germline V lookup: CDR1 SGHVS, CDR2 FQNEAQ. The CDR3 has 16 amino acids. The CDR3 region is CASSLSGGPSQETQYF. The CDR3 DNA reads TGTGCCAGCAGCCTCAGCGGGGGGCCCTCCCAAGAGACCCAGTACTTC.

The rearrangement links TRBV30 to TRBJ2-3, with 8 bases that match TRBD2. The CDR3 sequence is 16 residues long. V trimming: 5 bases; J trimming: 5 bases; junction bases outside the gene matches: 15. Germline lookup yields CDR1 GTSNPN and CDR2 SVGIG (reference sequence). CDR3 sequence (DNA): TGTGCCTGGGCCGATGGGGGCGGGGGGTGGAAAGATACGCAGTATTTT. Protein: CAWADGGGGWKDTQYF.

The chain links TRBV18 to TRBJ2-3; D is perhaps TRBD1 (6 bases). Germline-derived CDR1 and CDR2 are KGHSH and LQKENI. The CDR3 extends over 16 amino acids. V was cut by 2 bases and J by 4 bases, with 16 bases left in between. DNA for the CDR3: TGTGCCAGCTCACCAGGGCCAGGGGATCCCGCAGATACGCAGTATTTT. Translating it yields CASSPGPGDPADTQYF.

This clone was seen more than once but under ten times. This CDR3 reads CASSIRLRETQYF. In nucleotides, the CDR3 is TGTGCCAGTAGTATCCGACTAAGGGAGACCCAGTACTTC. The genes are TRBV19 and TRBJ2-5; TRBD2 is a possible D gene (5 bases). The CDR3 runs 13 residues. The V end lost 3 bases, the J end lost 5 bases, and 10 bases lay between the germline ends. CDR1 is LNHDA, CDR2 SQIVND, per germline (reference sequence).

This clone was counted a few times. V and J are TRBV2 and TRBJ1-1; 7 bases agree with TRBD1. The germline V gene has CDR1 SNHLY and CDR2 FYNNEI. With 7 bases clipped from V and 6 bases from J, the junction kept 8 bases outside the gene matches. CDR3 length equals 13 residues. The CDR3 loop is CASILDREAEAFF. DNA for the CDR3: TGTGCCAGCATCCTAGACAGGGAGGCTGAAGCTTTCTTT.

The sample holds one count of this clone. The V and J genes are TRBV29-1 and TRBJ2-3; 11 bases align to TRBD2. The V gene end was trimmed by 6 bases and the J gene end by 4 bases; junction bases not matched to a gene: 12. This CDR3 is 16 amino acids long. Germline V CDR1 and CDR2: SQVTM, ANQGSEA. The CDR3 loop reads CSVIRDSGGAADTQYF. The CDR3 DNA reads as TGCAGCGTGATCCGGGATAGCGGGGGGGCGGCAGATACGCAGTATTTT.

J is TRBJ1-6 and V is TRBV5-8; possibly TRBD1 for D (5 bases). V was clipped by 0 bases and J by 9 bases, with 10 bases between them. The CDR3 is 14 residues long. The germline CDR1 and CDR2 sequences are SGHTS and YDEGEE. The CDR3 region is CASSLGQGGSPLHF. The CDR3, as DNA: TGTGCCAGCAGCTTGGGGCAGGGAGGTTCACCCCTCCACTTT. Complete variable domain (other parts from reference TRBV5-8 and TRBJ1-6): EAGVTQSPTHLIKTRGQQATLRCSPISGHTSVYWYQQALGLGLQFLLWYDEGEERNRGNFPPRFSGRQFPNYSSELNVNALELEDSALYLCASSLGQGGSPLHFGNGTRLTVT.

On this clone: With a much larger clone just one base away, this may be a read error. Other DNA sequences from this sample encode an identical CDR3 as well. The chain is built from TRBV5-1 and TRBJ2-1; 11 bases fit TRBD2. The junction had 2 bases not matched to a gene; V was cut back by 5 bases and J by 4 bases. CDR1 and CDR2 from the germline V gene are SGHRS and YFSETQ. The CDR3 covers 14 residues. CDR3 DNA sequence: TGCGCCAGCAGTCCTAGCGGGGGGTACAATGAGCAGTTCTTC. Amino acid sequence: CASSPSGGYNEQFF.

This rearrangement joins TRBV4-1 to TRBJ1-4, with D maybe TRBD1 (6 bases). Per the germline V gene, CDR1 is MGHRA and CDR2 is YSYEKL. V was trimmed by 5 bases and J by 6 bases, leaving 16 bases between them. The CDR3 runs to 15 residues. This CDR3 is CASSSRTASDEKLFF. CDR3 sequence (DNA): TGCGCCAGCAGCTCCCGGACAGCTTCAGATGAAAAACTGTTTTTT.

The V call is TRBV7-8, the J call TRBJ2-5; TRBD1 is a possible D gene (5 bases). V was trimmed by 1 base and J by 5 bases, leaving 8 bases between them. Looked up from germline, CDR1 is SGHVS and CDR2 is FQNEAQ. CDR3 length equals 13 residues. The CDR3 loop reads CASSLGPGETQYF. CDR3 DNA: TGTGCCAGCAGCTTAGGCCCAGGGGAGACCCAGTACTTC.

The chain links TRBV19 to TRBJ2-7, with D maybe TRBD2 (6 bases). Germline V CDR1 and CDR2: LNHDA, SQIVND (reference sequence). V was pared by 6 bases and J by 4 bases, with 22 bases between. The CDR3 contains 16 residues. The CDR3 DNA reads as TGTGCCAGTAGCCCGGCTGGCCGGGACTCACATTACGAGCAGTACTTC. Protein: CASSPAGRDSHYEQYF.

V is TRBV5-6 and J is TRBJ2-1; D might be TRBD2 (5 bases). This CDR3 comprises 12 residues. V dropped 4 bases and J dropped 8 bases, with 10 bases sitting between them. The V gene's germline CDR1 is SGHDT and CDR2 YYEEEE. The chain's CDR3 is CASSPDFDEQFF. The CDR3 DNA follows: TGTGCCAGCAGCCCGGACTTTGATGAGCAGTTCTTC.

The chain has TRBV10-3 and TRBJ2-2, with D possibly TRBD2 on 7 matching bases. The CDR3 sequence is 13 residues long. Germline values: CDR1 ENHRY, CDR2 SYGVKD. Deletions cut 11 bases from V and 4 bases from J, with 14 bases between. The CDR3 region is CALGGRGTGELFF. DNA for the CDR3: TGTGCCCTGGGGGGGCGCGGCACCGGGGAGCTGTTTTTT.

The rearrangement links TRBV7-9 to TRBJ2-1, with 9 bases lining up with TRBD1. The CDR3 is made up of 14 amino acids. Germline CDR1 SEHNR, CDR2 FQNEAQ (reference sequence). V gave up 6 bases and J gave up 3 bases; unmatched junction bases: 3. The chain's CDR3 is CASSPTGGYNEQFF. In nucleotides, the CDR3 is TGTGCCAGCAGTCCGACAGGGGGCTACAATGAGCAGTTCTTC.

V gene TRBV6-5 combines with J gene TRBJ2-2; a weak D match, TRBD1 (5 bases). The V gene lost 3 bases and the J gene lost 3 bases, with 11 bases spanning the gap. The CDR3 has 15 amino acids. Germline V CDR1 and CDR2: MNHEY, SVGAGI. CDR3 bases: TGTGCCAGCAGTTATGGGCAGGGATACACCGGGGAGCTGTTTTTT. As protein: CASSYGQGYTGELFF.

V usage is TRBV30 and J usage is TRBJ2-3; 7 bases agree with TRBD1. V was pared by 1 base and J by 1 base, with 2 bases of the junction left unmatched. Germline CDR1 is GTSNPN and CDR2 is SVGIG (reference sequence). The CDR3 has 14 residues. The chain's CDR3 is CAWSATGGTDTQYF. DNA of the CDR3: TGTGCCTGGAGTGCTACAGGGGGCACAGATACGCAGTATTTT. Drawing the rest from reference TRBV30 and TRBJ2-3, the complete variable domain is SQTIHQWPATLVQPVGSPLSLECTVEGTSNPNLYWYRQAAGRGLQLLFYSVGIGQISSEVPQNLSASRPQDRQFILSSKKLLLSDSGFYLCAWSATGGTDTQYFGPGTRLTVL.

This sequence joins TRBV10-3 and TRBJ2-5; 7 bases fit TRBD2. Germline CDR1 and CDR2: ENHRY and SYGVKD. V gave up 3 bases and J gave up 3 bases; unmatched junction bases: 7. CDR3 length: 15 amino acids. The chain's CDR3 is CAISDPTSGEETQYF. CDR3 DNA sequence: TGTGCCATCAGTGATCCAACGAGCGGGGAAGAGACCCAGTACTTC.

The chain uses TRBV11-3 and TRBJ2-3, with D possibly TRBD2 on 5 matching bases. Germline V gives CDR1 SGHNT, CDR2 YENEEA. The CDR3 sequence is 14 residues long. Trimming stripped 0 bases from V and 1 base from J, with 5 bases between. CDR3 bases: TGTGCCAGCAGCTTAGAGAGGGGCACAGATACGCAGTATTTT. As protein: CASSLERGTDTQYF.